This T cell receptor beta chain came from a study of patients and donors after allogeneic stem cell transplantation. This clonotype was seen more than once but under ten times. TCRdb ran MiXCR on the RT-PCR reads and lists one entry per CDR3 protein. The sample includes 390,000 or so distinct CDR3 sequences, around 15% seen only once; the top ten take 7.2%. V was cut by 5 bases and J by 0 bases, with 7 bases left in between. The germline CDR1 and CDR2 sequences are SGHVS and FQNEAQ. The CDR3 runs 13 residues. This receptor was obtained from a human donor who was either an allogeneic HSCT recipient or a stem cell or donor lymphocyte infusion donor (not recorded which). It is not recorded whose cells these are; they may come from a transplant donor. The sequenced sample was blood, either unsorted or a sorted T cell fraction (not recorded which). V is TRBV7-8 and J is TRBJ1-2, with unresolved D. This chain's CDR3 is CASSPAANYGYTF. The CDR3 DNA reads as TGTGCCAGCAGCCCGGCGGCTAACTATGGCTACACCTTC.